Listed here are 18 T cell receptor beta chains from one sample, sequenced in a study of cytomegalovirus exposure and HLA in healthy donors listed by TCRdb under 2017. To prepare the library, the immunoSEQ multiplex PCR assay was applied. For the multiplex PCR, a mixture combining 60 forward primers for TCR Vbeta segments and 13 reverse primers for TCR Jbeta segments was used. TCRdb re-hosts the immuneACCESS table, in-frame sequences only. Its copies lack some clones; in the studies checked, an unresolved V gene accounts for under half of them, and the cause for the rest is not known. Across this sample there are 200,000 to 250,000 clones, with around nine tenths seen only once. In total, the top ten clones hold around 1% of the sample. Sequencing used PBMCs. These receptors came from a woman under 30 in good health and CMV-seronegative.

This clone was detected a few times. J is TRBJ2-2 and V is TRBV7-2; D remains unclear. The CDR3 runs to 17 residues. V gave up 5 bases and J gave up 5 bases, with 21 bases separating them. Germline CDR1 reads SGHTA; CDR2 reads FQGNSA. DNA for the CDR3: TGTGCCAGCAGCCCACGGCGCAGCGAGGCGAGGACCGGGGAGCTGTTTTTT. Translation gives CASSPRRSEARTGELFF.

V and J are TRBV4-3 and TRBJ1-5, with 7 positions matching TRBD1. V lost 1 base, J lost 6 bases, and 3 bases stayed unmatched. CDR3 size: 14 residues. Germline CDR1 is LGHNA and CDR2 is YSLEER. The CDR3 bases are TGCGCCAGCAGCCAAGTAACAGGGGTTCAGCCCCAGCATTTT. Its translation is CASSQVTGVQPQHF.

The chain combines TRBV6-5 with TRBJ2-5; TRBD1 agrees at 9 bases. This CDR3 is built from 15 residues. CDR1 MNHEY and CDR2 SVGAGI come from the germline V gene. V gave up 0 bases and J gave up 4 bases; unmatched junction bases: 3. CDR3 amino acids: CASSYSRDRVETQYF. The CDR3 DNA sequence: TGTGCCAGCAGTTACTCCCGGGACAGGGTAGAGACCCAGTACTTC.

This chain uses TRBV5-1 with TRBJ2-3; 10 bases fit TRBD2. With 2 bases clipped from V and 6 bases from J, the junction kept 6 bases outside the gene matches. Germline loops: CDR1 SGHRS, CDR2 YFSETQ. This CDR3 is 15 amino acids long. The chain's CDR3 is CASSLERGGRDTQYF. In nucleotides, the CDR3 is TGCGCCAGCAGCTTAGAGCGGGGGGGCCGGGATACGCAGTATTTT.

The chain is built from TRBV7-9 and TRBJ2-7, with TRBD1 matching 9 bases. Germline V gene data show CDR1 as SEHNR and CDR2 as FQNEAQ (reference sequence). The CDR3 totals 13 residues. J lost 6 bases, V lost 6 bases, and 6 bases had no gene match. The CDR3 loop is CASRSGQGGEQYF. In DNA, the CDR3 is TGTGCCAGCAGATCGGGACAGGGAGGCGAGCAGTACTTC.

The chain links TRBV7-2 to TRBJ2-3; TRBD2 matches at 9 bases. V lost 1 base and J lost 7; bases outside the gene matches: 12. CDR1 is SGHTA, CDR2 FQGNSA, per germline. This CDR3 is 17 amino acids long. The chain's CDR3 is CASSLGTRGGGANTQYF. The CDR3 DNA sequence: TGTGCCAGCAGCTTAGGGACGAGAGGCGGGGGGGCAAATACGCAGTATTTT.

This clone has a handful of counts. This chain connects TRBV15 to TRBJ1-1, with a weak D call TRBD1 (5 bases). V lost 3 bases and J lost 4, with 9 bases in between. The CDR3 has 13 amino acids. Germline CDR1 reads LNHNV; CDR2 reads YYDKDF (reference sequence). The DNA for the CDR3 is TGTGCCACCAGCAGTCCAGGGATCACTGAAGCTTTCTTT. It codes for CATSSPGITEAFF.

This clone has only a few counts. The chain employs TRBV6-5 and TRBJ1-2; TRBD1 matches 7 bases. This CDR3 has 15 residues. The germline V gene encodes CDR1 MNHEY and CDR2 SVGAGI. V lost 1 base and J lost 2; bases outside the gene matches: 4. The CDR3 is CASSYYRGNNYGYTF. CDR3 nucleotide sequence: TGTGCCAGCAGTTACTACAGGGGAAACAACTATGGCTACACCTTC.

This clone is a singleton in its sample. The rearrangement joins TRBV2 to TRBJ1-1; 7 bases match TRBD1. The CDR3 runs 15 residues. Germline assignment: CDR1 SNHLY and CDR2 FYNNEI. V shed 3 bases and J 5 bases; nucleotides not matched to a gene: 9. The CDR3 protein is CASSDLRQGGTEAFF. CDR3 DNA sequence: TGTGCCAGCAGTGACCTTAGACAGGGTGGAACTGAAGCTTTCTTT.

The chain links TRBV11-2 to TRBJ1-2; TRBD1 might be the D (6 bases). This CDR3 has 13 amino acids. Germline V lookup: CDR1 SGHAT, CDR2 FQNNGV. Trimming shortened V by 3 bases and J by 6 bases, and 11 bases separated the two germline ends. The CDR3 is CASSFRGFDGYTF. CDR3 nucleotides: TGTGCCAGCAGCTTCAGGGGTTTTGATGGCTACACCTTC.

The rearrangement joins TRBV6-4 to TRBJ2-1; D gene ambiguous. The CDR3 loop spans 10 amino acids. Trimming pared 3 bases from V and 10 bases from J, leaving 4 bases between. Germline CDR1 is MRHNA and CDR2 is SNTAGT. In DNA, the CDR3 is TGTGCCAGCAGTGATGGCGAGCAGTTCTTC. It is translated as CASSDGEQFF.

This rearrangement joins TRBV5-5 to TRBJ1-1, with D unclear. Germline CDR1 is SGHKS and CDR2 is YYEKEE (reference sequence). The germline V and J ends were trimmed by 1 base and 12 bases, with 16 bases remaining between them. The CDR3 is 13 amino acids. DNA for the CDR3: TGTGCCAGCAGCTTGATAATATCAAGAGAGCCTTTCTTT. It codes for CASSLIISREPFF.

The chain is built from TRBV29-1 and TRBJ2-3, with D perhaps matching TRBD2 (7 bases). V shed 6 bases and J shed 5 bases, with 18 bases lying between them. Germline values: CDR1 SQVTM, CDR2 ANQGSEA. The CDR3 is 14 residues long. The CDR3 protein is CSVGLGGREDTQYF. The CDR3 nucleotides read TGCAGCGTGGGGCTGGGGGGGCGAGAAGATACGCAGTATTTT.

This chain uses TRBV9 with TRBJ2-3; 10 bases are shared with TRBD2. CDR3 length: 17 amino acids. J gave up 4 bases and V 2 bases, and 10 bases lay outside the gene matches. The germline gives CDR1 SGDLS, CDR2 YYNGEE. The CDR3 coding sequence is TGTGCCAGCAGCGTCGCGGGAGCGGGAGGGCCGGCAGATACGCAGTATTTT. Protein product: CASSVAGAGGPADTQYF. The complete variable domain, with remaining parts taken from reference TRBV9 and TRBJ2-3, reads DSGVTQTPKHLITATGQRVTLRCSPRSGDLSVYWYQQSLDQGLQFLIQYYNGEERAKGNILERFSAQQFPDLHSELNLSSLELGDSALYFCASSVAGAGGPADTQYFGPGTRLTVL.

This clone was found once. This chain links TRBV7-2 with TRBJ1-2; D perhaps matches TRBD1 (6 bases). Germline CDR1 SGHTA, CDR2 FQGNSA. Deletions cut 6 bases from V and 2 bases from J, with 16 bases between. The CDR3 extends over 15 amino acids. The CDR3 DNA sequence: TGTGCCAGCAGTCAGTTCAGGGGTATGAACTATGGCTACACCTTC. It is translated as CASSQFRGMNYGYTF.

The CDR3: CASSDSLSGYTF. The CDR3 DNA is TGTGCCAGCAGTGACAGCCTGTCAGGCTACACCTTC. The chain is built from TRBV6-4 and TRBJ1-2, with D unclear. CDR3 length: 12 amino acids. CDR1 and CDR2 (germline): MRHNA, SNTAGT. V dropped 2 bases and J dropped 8 bases, with 9 bases sitting between them.

The chain couples TRBV29-1 to TRBJ2-1, with D tentatively TRBD2 (6 bases). Germline loops: CDR1 SQVTM, CDR2 ANQGSEA. The V end lost 7 bases, the J end lost 3 bases, and 13 bases lay between the germline ends. CDR3 length: 13 amino acids. CDR3 loop: CSGGVGFYNEQFF. The CDR3 DNA follows: TGCAGCGGCGGGGTAGGGTTCTACAATGAGCAGTTCTTC.

The chain recombines TRBV7-9 with TRBJ2-5; 9 bases agree with TRBD1. CDR1 is SEHNR, CDR2 FQNEAQ, per germline (reference sequence). V was clipped by 5 bases and J by 4 bases; unmatched bases: 8. CDR3 size: 15 residues. CDR3 loop: CASSAPGQGGETQYF. In DNA form, the CDR3 reads TGTGCCAGCAGCGCGCCGGGACAGGGAGGAGAGACCCAGTACTTC. The whole variable domain, filled in from reference TRBV7-9 and TRBJ2-5, reads DTGVSQNPRHKITKRGQNVTFRCDPISEHNRLYWYRQTLGQGPEFLTYFQNEAQLEKSRLLSDRFSAERPKGSFSTLEIQRTEQGDSAMYLCASSAPGQGGETQYFGPGTRLLVL.